This is a list of T cell receptor beta chains from one sample in a study of type 1 and type 2 diabetes patients. TCRdb redid the calling of the multiplex PCR reads with MiXCR, one entry per CDR3 protein. The data hold 250,000 or so distinct CDR3 sequences, with approximately 45% observed a single time. Sequenced: peripheral blood mononuclear cells (PBMCs). These receptors originate from a man between 18 and 29 years old with type 2 diabetes. Each CDR3 is given with its conserved first and last residue.

CDR3 protein	V gene	J gene
CASSRLADSYEQYF	TRBV6-5	TRBJ2-7
CASSYVIGWTEQFF	TRBV6-5	TRBJ2-1
CASSQVTSDSLRDYGYTF	TRBV7-6	TRBJ1-2
CATLGEIAGGKNIQYF	TRBV25-1	TRBJ2-4
CAISESVDRGYEQYF	TRBV10-3	TRBJ2-7
CASSSGGPTNEKLFF	TRBV27	TRBJ1-4
CASSEWEGSNTEAFF	TRBV25-1	TRBJ1-1
CASGIGVNTEAFF	TRBV19	TRBJ1-1
CSAHVVDTQYF	TRBV20-1	TRBJ2-3
CASSPWDGRYTF	TRBV19	TRBJ1-2
CSAITAGAARRSNQPQHF	TRBV20-1	TRBJ1-5
CASSSDAYNEQFF	TRBV12-3/TRBV12-4	TRBJ2-1
CASKTAQDSPLHF	TRBV19	TRBJ1-6
CASSLGQQNTEAFF	TRBV7-2	TRBJ1-1
CASSQPGTSKFHEQYF	TRBV7-9	TRBJ2-7
CASRARRGQREQFF	TRBV7-8	TRBJ2-1
CASSYSTGETEAFF	TRBV6-2/TRBV6-3	TRBJ1-1
CASSARGYNEQFF	TRBV10-1	TRBJ2-1
CSAREAGLEQYF	TRBV20-1	TRBJ2-7
CASSILAGGYEQYF	TRBV7-2	TRBJ2-7
CSADRDVQETQYF	TRBV20-1	TRBJ2-5
CASSQASRGTEAFF	TRBV4-3	TRBJ1-1
CASSVPGTGGARTEAFF	TRBV25-1	TRBJ1-1
CASSDGQGGEETQYF	TRBV6-5	TRBJ2-5
CASSLALIGGGGQYF	TRBV25-1	TRBJ2-5
CASSQRGASSYEQYF	TRBV3-1	TRBJ2-7
CASRLLDGSTQYF	TRBV12-3/TRBV12-4	TRBJ2-5
CATSDLTDRGEEAFF	TRBV10-3	TRBJ1-1
CASSFPAGPEAFF	TRBV28	TRBJ1-1
CASSEWTGFGGEKLFF	TRBV6-1	TRBJ1-4
CASNTGRASFSYGYTF	TRBV19	TRBJ1-2
CASSLMGQSIEQFF	TRBV7-3	TRBJ2-1
CASSNVQGAGETQYF	TRBV19	TRBJ2-5
CASSPHVWGSYNEQFF	TRBV14	TRBJ2-1
CASSLAGTGAADNYGYTF	TRBV19	TRBJ1-2
CASSLGAVPYEQYF	TRBV7-2	TRBJ2-7
CASARSPLHF	TRBV7-9	TRBJ1-6
CAQKGTYPYF	TRBV2	TRBJ2-3
CASSLGLGGNEQFF	TRBV19	TRBJ2-1
CASSESGANVLTF	TRBV28	TRBJ2-6
CASRRDMNTEAFF	TRBV2	TRBJ1-1
CAIAGLTDTQYF	TRBV10-3	TRBJ2-3